The text below deals with one T cell receptor (beta chain). Its target is unknown. This sample was taken from a study of OX40 agonist ivuxolimab in advanced cancers. Overall study context: Patients received intravenous ivuxolimab every 2 weeks at 0.01 to 10 mg/kg. Study outcomes and limitations: Among the lowest peripheral clonal expansion occurred in 0.1-3.0 mg/kg partial responders.

This CDR3 has 17 residues. The germline V gene encodes CDR1 SGHDN and CDR2 FVKESK. V lost 4 bases and J lost 4; bases outside the gene matches: 7. Measured with immunoSEQ multiplex PCR; TCRdb has only the in-frame clones, and not every one. The table shows about 25,000 clones, with approximately 80% occurring only once. This TCR was sampled from an adult with an advanced solid tumor such as melanoma, head and neck, liver or kidney cancer. The gene calls are TRBV14 and TRBJ2-2; the match to TRBD1 covers 12 bases. The sequenced sample was CD4+ or CD8+ T cells sorted from blood, obtained in a trial of the OX40 agonist ivuxolimab. For the CDR3, the DNA is TGTGCCAGCAGCCCCCGGGACAGGGGGCCGGCCACCGGGGAGCTGTTTTTT. It yields the protein CASSPRDRGPATGELFF.